Below are 27 T cell receptor beta chains sequenced from a single sample in a study of blood T cell repertoires in COVID-19 (dated by TCRdb to 2020 to 2022). The library was made by the immunoSEQ multiplex PCR assay. This immuneACCESS table, as held by TCRdb, lists in-frame sequences with V and J called but not all clones. Of the missing ones, under half trace to an unresolved V gene in checked studies; the others have no known cause. The sample table records a few hundred thousand clones; roughly 84% of these occur just once. The top ten constitute approximately 3.6% of the sample. Sample: PBMCs or T cells enriched from blood (not recorded which). The receptors stem from a man in his fifties or sixties who had recovered from COVID-19.

The V and J genes are TRBV14 and TRBJ1-2, with D perhaps TRBD1 (5 bases). The CDR3 spans 14 residues. Trimming removed 0 bases at V and 4 bases at J, with 9 bases between. Germline lookup yields CDR1 SGHDN and CDR2 FVKESK. For the CDR3, the DNA is TGTGCCAGCAGCCAAGAGTACAGGTCCTATGGCTACACCTTC. Amino acids: CASSQEYRSYGYTF.

The chain joins TRBV28 to TRBJ2-3; 7 bases are a match to TRBD1. The CDR3 is 14 residues long. In germline, CDR1 is MDHEN, CDR2 SYDVKM. With 10 bases clipped from V and 1 base from J, the junction kept 8 bases outside the gene matches. The CDR3 reads CATRDSGGTDTQYF. The CDR3 DNA sequence: TGTGCCACTAGGGACAGTGGGGGCACAGATACGCAGTATTTT.

The rearrangement joins TRBV10-1 to TRBJ2-3, with TRBD2 as a possible D gene (5 bases). The germline CDR1 and CDR2 sequences are WNHNN and SYGVQD (reference sequence). Trimming stripped 3 bases from V and 0 bases from J, with 16 bases between. This CDR3 has 17 residues. In DNA, the CDR3 is TGCGCCAGCAGTGAAGTCGGGAAGGGCCTTAGCACAGATACGCAGTATTTT. Its protein product is CASSEVGKGLSTDTQYF.

V and J are TRBV4-1 and TRBJ2-7; a weak D match, TRBD2 (6 bases). The CDR3 extends over 14 amino acids. V shed 0 bases and J shed 3 bases, with 9 bases lying between them. Germline V gene lookup returns CDR1 MGHRA and CDR2 YSYEKL. This CDR3 is CASSQEEGLYEQYF. The CDR3 nucleotides are TGCGCCAGCAGCCAAGAGGAGGGGCTCTACGAGCAGTACTTC.

The chain uses TRBV27 and TRBJ2-7; D is perhaps TRBD1 (6 bases). The V gene lost 5 bases and the J gene lost 4 bases, with 9 bases spanning the gap. Germline V gene lookup returns CDR1 MNHEY and CDR2 SMNVEV (reference sequence). The CDR3 runs to 12 residues. CDR3 amino acids: CASSQQGYEQYF. DNA of the CDR3: TGTGCCAGCAGTCAACAGGGTTACGAGCAGTACTTC.

The chain combines TRBV15 with TRBJ2-7, with 7 bases fitting TRBD1. From germline, CDR1 is LNHNV and CDR2 YYDKDF (reference sequence). This CDR3 has 15 residues. V was clipped by 1 base and J by 6 bases; unmatched bases: 9. CDR3: CATSRVTGFSSEQYF. For the CDR3, the DNA is TGTGCCACCAGCAGAGTGACAGGGTTCTCGTCCGAGCAGTACTTC. Based on the CDR3 plus reference TRBV15 and TRBJ2-7, the full variable domain is DAMVIQNPRYQVTQFGKPVTLSCSQTLNHNVMYWYQQKSSQAPKLLFHYYDKDFNNEADTPDNFQSRRPNTSFCFLDIRSPGLGDTAMYLCATSRVTGFSSEQYFGPGTRLTVT.

This chain links TRBV6-5 with TRBJ2-5, with TRBD2 identical over 8 bases. The CDR3 totals 13 residues. CDR1 MNHEY and CDR2 SVGAGI come from the germline V gene. The CDR3 spells CGVSGGTQETQYF. The CDR3 region has the DNA TGTGGGGTTTCGGGGGGGACTCAAGAGACCCAGTACTTC.

The chain joins TRBV29-1 to TRBJ2-2; a possible D gene is TRBD2 (6 bases). This CDR3 is built from 15 residues. V gave up 3 bases and J gave up 0 bases, with 11 bases separating them. Germline V lookup: CDR1 SQVTM, CDR2 ANQGSEA. CDR3: CSVEGGDANTGELFF. The CDR3 bases are TGCAGCGTTGAGGGGGGTGACGCGAACACCGGGGAGCTGTTTTTT.

The chain uses TRBV10-3 and TRBJ1-1; D remains ambiguous. Trimming left V 0 bases short and J 5 bases short, with 10 bases between. Germline V gene sequence: CDR1 ENHRY, CDR2 SYGVKD. The CDR3 is made up of 14 amino acids. As DNA, the CDR3 is TGTGCCATCAGTGAGTCTACCCGGTGGACTGAAGCTTTCTTT. It translates to CAISESTRWTEAFF.

V is TRBV28 and J is TRBJ2-3, with 7 bases that match TRBD2. The J segment lost 4 bases and the V segment lost 9 bases, leaving 19 bases of the junction unmatched. Germline V lookup: CDR1 MDHEN, CDR2 SYDVKM. This CDR3 has 17 residues. The CDR3 DNA is TGTGCCAGTCATGGGGGGAGGGCCTTTCCCTCACCAGATACGCAGTATTTT. This encodes CASHGGRAFPSPDTQYF.

This clone was seen only once. The chain uses TRBV4-2 and TRBJ2-7, with 8 bases aligning to TRBD1. Per the germline V gene, CDR1 is LGHNA and CDR2 is YNFKEQ. The V gene end was trimmed by 0 bases and the J gene end by 5 bases; junction bases not matched to a gene: 3. The CDR3 has 14 residues. This chain's CDR3 is CASSQDRGRDEQYF. In DNA form, the CDR3 reads TGTGCCAGCAGCCAAGACAGGGGGCGGGACGAGCAGTACTTC.

The chain carries TRBV7-9 and TRBJ1-6, with D tentatively TRBD1 (6 bases). Trimming pared 0 bases from V and 11 bases from J, leaving 14 bases between. The CDR3 spans 15 residues. Germline V gene data show CDR1 as SEHNR and CDR2 as FQNEAQ (reference sequence). The CDR3 nucleotides read TGTGCCAGCAGCTTAGCACAGGGTAACTGGGCACCCCTCCACTTT. This gives the protein CASSLAQGNWAPLHF.

There are a few counts of this clone. The J gene is TRBJ2-7, the V gene TRBV18, with D possibly matching TRBD2 (6 bases). CDR1 and CDR2 (germline): KGHSH, LQKENI. Trimming shortened V by 1 base and J by 0 bases, and 13 bases separated the two germline ends. The CDR3 consists of 16 residues. Here the CDR3 reads CASSPLSSASSYEQYF. The CDR3 nucleotides read TGTGCCAGCTCACCACTGTCTAGCGCGAGCTCCTACGAGCAGTACTTC.

This chain links TRBV6-5 with TRBJ2-7, with 10 bases aligning to TRBD1. This CDR3 region has 13 residues. The V and J ends lost 6 bases and 5 bases, in that order; junction bases with no gene match: 4. Germline lookup yields CDR1 MNHEY and CDR2 SVGAGI. For the CDR3, the DNA is TGTGCCAGCAGCGGGACAGGGGTACACGAGCAGTACTTC. Protein sequence: CASSGTGVHEQYF.

The chain is built from TRBV6-2 or TRBV6-3 and TRBJ1-5; TRBD1 matches at 8 bases. Per germline, CDR1 MNHEY and CDR2 SVGEGT. V lost 7 bases, J lost 2 bases, and 4 bases stayed unmatched. This CDR3 is 14 amino acids long. The CDR3 protein is CASTPDRGNQPQHF. Here the CDR3 DNA reads TGTGCCAGCACCCCGGACAGGGGCAATCAGCCCCAGCATTTT.

The CDR3: CASIVGEPNTGELFF. The CDR3 bases are TGTGCCAGTATCGTCGGGGAACCGAACACCGGGGAGCTGTTTTTT. The chain joins TRBV19 to TRBJ2-2, with D possibly being TRBD2 (5 bases). V lost 7 bases and J lost 0, with 12 bases in between. This CDR3 is built from 15 residues. From germline, CDR1 is LNHDA and CDR2 SQIVND (reference sequence).

This chain joins TRBV6-2 or TRBV6-3 and TRBJ1-5; TRBD1 is a possible D gene (5 bases). The CDR3 is 13 amino acids. Germline-derived CDR1 and CDR2 are MNHEY and SVGEGT. V shed 6 bases and J shed 4 bases, with 10 bases lying between them. The CDR3 DNA is TGTGCCAGCAGCTTGACAGAGAATCAGCCCCAGCATTTT. Its translation: CASSLTENQPQHF.

This chain links TRBV10-3 with TRBJ2-6; possible D gene TRBD2, 5 bases. CDR3 length: 17 amino acids. CDR1 and CDR2 from the germline V gene are ENHRY and SYGVKD. V shed 4 bases and J shed 1 base, with 14 bases lying between them. The CDR3 is CAISVAMGSSGANVLTF. CDR3 coding DNA: TGTGCCATCAGTGTAGCAATGGGGAGTTCTGGGGCCAACGTCCTGACTTTC.

The chain carries TRBV18 and TRBJ1-3, with 8 bases that match TRBD1. V lost 5 bases to trimming and J lost 3 bases; unmatched junction nucleotides: 3. CDR1 and CDR2 (germline): KGHSH, LQKENI. CDR3 length: 14 residues. CDR3 DNA: TGTGCCAGCTCATCCGGACAGGGTGGAAACACCATATATTTT. It codes for CASSSGQGGNTIYF.

The chain is built from TRBV7-9 and TRBJ1-1; possibly TRBD1 for D (5 bases). V was clipped by 0 bases and J by 4 bases, with 9 bases between them. Germline-derived CDR1 and CDR2 are SEHNR and FQNEAQ (reference sequence). The CDR3 runs to 14 residues. The CDR3 DNA sequence: TGTGCCAGCAGCTTAGCCGCAGGGTTCACTGAAGCTTTCTTT. It is translated as CASSLAAGFTEAFF.

This chain links TRBV5-5 with TRBJ2-3; 8 nucleotides align to TRBD1. Trimming cost V 0 bases and J 6 bases; bases outside gene matches: 9. CDR1 is SGHKS and CDR2 is YYEKEE in the germline V gene (reference sequence). This CDR3 has 16 residues. Written as DNA, the CDR3 is TGTGCCAGCAGCTTGGGGCCGGGACAGGTTTTCGATACGCAGTATTTT. Translation: CASSLGPGQVFDTQYF.

The chain joins TRBV5-1 to TRBJ2-3; 8 bases agree with TRBD2. Trimming took 1 base from V and 1 from J; bases not matched to a gene: 5. Germline V gene lookup returns CDR1 SGHRS and CDR2 YFSETQ. The CDR3 is 16 amino acids. CDR3: CASSLYSGSRTDTQYF. Here the CDR3 DNA reads TGCGCCAGCAGCTTGTACAGCGGGAGTCGCACAGATACGCAGTATTTT.

This clone has just one count. The genes are TRBV7-9 and TRBJ2-2, with 10 nucleotides matching TRBD2. Germline loops: CDR1 SEHNR, CDR2 FQNEAQ (reference sequence). With 7 bases clipped from V and 1 base from J, the junction kept 18 bases outside the gene matches. The CDR3 is 20 amino acids. The CDR3: CASTSLGLADRAKNTGELFF. In nucleotides, the CDR3 is TGTGCCAGCACCTCCCTTGGACTAGCGGACAGGGCGAAGAACACCGGGGAGCTGTTTTTT.

The V and J genes are TRBV10-3 and TRBJ1-5; 10 nucleotides match TRBD1. The CDR3 contains 17 residues. J lost 3 bases, V lost 10 bases, and 15 bases had no gene match. Germline V lookup: CDR1 ENHRY, CDR2 SYGVKD. Written as DNA, the CDR3 is TGTGCCACAAAACCGGGACAGGGGACTTTTGTCAATCAGCCCCAGCATTTT. This sequence encodes CATKPGQGTFVNQPQHF.

The chain couples TRBV5-1 to TRBJ2-5, with TRBD2 matching 14 bases. CDR1 and CDR2 (germline): SGHRS, YFSETQ. The J segment lost 5 bases and the V segment lost 4 bases, leaving 4 bases of the junction unmatched. The CDR3 runs 15 residues. CDR3 bases: TGCGCCAGCAGCGCGGGACTAGCGGGAGTCGAGACCCAGTACTTC. Its translation: CASSAGLAGVETQYF.

In this sample, this clone turned up once. Mismatch with germline at one junction end may stem from a read error. V usage is TRBV7-7 and J usage is TRBJ2-2; 7 nucleotides line up with TRBD1. CDR3 length equals 18 residues. Germline V gives CDR1 SSHAT, CDR2 FNYEAQ (reference sequence). The CDR3: CASTQHPHTGVNPGELFF. The DNA of the CDR3 is TGTGCTAGCACCCAACACCCCCACACAGGGGTGAACCCCGGGGAGCTGTTTTTT.

The chain recombines TRBV10-1 with TRBJ2-1, with 9 bases fitting TRBD1. The CDR3 has 16 amino acids. The germline gives CDR1 WNHNN, CDR2 SYGVQD (reference sequence). V was pared by 6 bases and J by 4 bases, with 10 bases of the junction left unmatched. CDR3 coding DNA: TGCGCCAGCAGCCCGCACGCGGGACAGGGTTACAATGAGCAGTTCTTC. It encodes CASSPHAGQGYNEQFF.